This T cell receptor beta chain appears in the sequencing data of a study of T cell responses to AZD1222 COVID-19 vaccine. Findings and limits, study-wide: Donors were mostly white British, more females; clonal diversity possibly underestimated.

Notes on this clone: The target antigen is unknown.

The V end lost 6 bases, the J end lost 3 bases, and 15 bases lay between the germline ends. The CDR3 spans 15 residues. From germline, CDR1 is SGHTA and CDR2 FQGTGA. Clones were read by immunoSEQ multiplex PCR, and TCRdb kept only the in-frame ones, dropping some. This table holds some 40,000 clones, 80% found once. The source was peripheral blood, collected on day 0 of AZD1222 vaccination. The chain uses TRBV7-3 and TRBJ1-3; D not resolved. The source of this sequence is an adult in good health. The chain's CDR3 is CASSLRRHGGNTIYF. In DNA, the CDR3 is TGTGCCAGCAGTCTCCGGCGGCATGGTGGAAACACCATATATTTT.